Below, one T cell receptor (beta chain) is given with its context. The data stem from a study of T cell changes during pregnancy in multiple sclerosis. The assay was immunoSEQ multiplex PCR, and TCRdb's table has in-frame clones only and misses some. Among 65,000 or so clones listed, about nine tenths were seen once. Per germline, CDR1 MRHNA and CDR2 SNTAGT. The CDR3 runs to 15 residues. V was clipped by 2 bases and J by 0 bases, with 8 bases between them. The chain links TRBV6-4 to TRBJ1-3; D remains unclear. The TCR was taken from a female donor in good health, enrolled as a control in a pregnancy study. This specimen was peripheral blood, taken in the second trimester of pregnancy. CDR3 sequence: CASSDRGRSGNTIYF. The CDR3 coding sequence is TGTGCCAGCAGTGACCGAGGGCGCTCTGGAAACACCATATATTTT.